This T cell receptor (beta chain) appears in the sequencing data of a study of neoadjuvant anti-PD-1 for oral cavity cancer (TCRdb year 2021). Notes on the research overall: Before undergoing curative-intent surgical resection, most patients got three to four biweekly nivolumab doses at 3 mg/kg. A fourth nivolumab dose was given around day 43 to patients without progression, and definitive surgical resection was performed in those patients on days 50-56. Patients with complete response, partial response or stable disease by RECIST 1.1 were defined as responders, whereas patients with progression were defined as non-responders. A roughly 30% response rate was observed in the parent correlative cohort, in which about 12 patients were included. Study-level results and caveats: A higher pretreatment blood Treg/Th17 ratio correlated with both higher pretreatment blood TCRbeta clonality and lower post-treatment tumor TCRbeta clonality. Larger post-treatment sizes of preexisting intratumoral clones correlated with greater tumor shrinkage, suggesting expansion of preexisting clones contributed to response. Only a few patients per response group were included in the TCR analyses, and the authors called for validation in larger cohorts.

Turning to this clone: Its recognized antigen is unknown. No per-base quality is available; no much larger clone lies one base away.

Survey sequencing of tumors used two replicates per sample, and the tumor libraries mostly started from 4.5 to 6 ug of input genomic DNA. The immunoSEQ hsTCRbeta kit was used to prepare TCRbeta libraries, following the manufacturer's instructions. Sequencing of the completed libraries took place using an Illumina NovaSeq 6000 S4 flow cell after they had been pooled to about 3 nM. On the authors' methods: The immunoSEQ Analyzer handled quality control and preprocessing of the raw data. The analysis was restricted to productive rearrangements, with each unique CDR3 amino acid sequence defining a clonotype. Using the R package tcR, the researchers computed the Gini-Simpson index as their estimate of repertoire clonality. Gini indices were compared with Student's t test, and associations with tumor size change were assessed by Pearson correlation. Here the immuneACCESS table is served through TCRdb, limited to in-frame sequences with V and J called. Missing clones are a known gap in these copies; in checked studies unresolved V genes cover under half, and the rest lacks a known reason. That table furnishes V, J and clone size, whereas the DNA furnished D and trimming. The sample table lists approximately 1,500 clones, over 50% of them with a count of one. Together, the top ten hold over 15% of the sample.

The meaning of the sample's time point label: after neoadjuvant nivolumab, at surgical resection. None of the patients had received prior systemic or radiation treatment, and all were newly diagnosed with stage II-IVA oral cavity squamous cell carcinoma. The cohort was made up of patients with locally advanced, HPV-negative oral cavity squamous cell carcinoma. The samples were obtained from a longitudinal correlative study of a single-arm phase II trial testing neoadjuvant nivolumab in oral cavity squamous cell carcinoma. Genomic DNA-based TCRbeta sequencing was performed on subject-matched pre- and post-treatment PBMCs and tumors from three responders and three non-responders. For tumor tissue, genomic DNA extraction relied on the Maxwell RSC DNA from Tissue kit. CDR1 and CDR2 (KGHSH, LQKENI) derive from the germline V gene. Measured from the cysteine to the phenylalanine, the CDR3 is 14 residues long. Here the CDR3 DNA is all that survives: 42 bases in frame from base 1. V drops 6 bases and J drops 2 bases, leaving 14 bases in between.

The receptor chain draws on TRBV18 and TRBJ2-7; the D segment might be TRBD1 or TRBD2, since each matches 5 bases. This receptor was obtained from a person between 40 and 79 years old with oral cavity squamous cell carcinoma. The specimen was tumor tissue, collected after nivolumab (anti-PD-1) treatment. In nucleotides, the sequence is TGTGCCAGCTCGGCCGGGACGCTCGCCTACGAGCAGTACTTC. It translates as CASSAGTLAYEQYF.